This T cell receptor beta chain was sequenced for a study of T cells in tuberculosis. Study overall: Sequenced TCRs come from CD1B-GMM tetramer-binding T cells. Notes on the study in general: Using the GMM-specific repertoire gave around 87% accuracy versus over 60% with motifs.

Germline-derived CDR1 and CDR2 are SGHNT and YYREEE (reference sequence). Trimming cost V 4 bases and J 0 bases; bases outside gene matches: 11. The CDR3 is 17 residues long. As to this clone: The antigen is undetermined.

Repertoires were generated with immunoSEQ multiplex PCR, while TCRdb's copy carries only in-frame clones and drops some. The data show over 25,000 clones, roughly 95% seen once. The chain links TRBV5-4 to TRBJ2-3; 7 bases are a match to TRBD2. The receptor was derived from a donor aged 10 to 29 with latent tuberculosis or without tuberculosis infection. The source material was PBMCs. CDR3 bases: TGTGCCAGCAGCCCTACCGTGACTAGCTCTAGCACAGATACGCAGTATTTT. It is translated as CASSPTVTSSSTDTQYF.